This T cell receptor (beta chain) was retrieved from a study of T-cell memory formation after mild COVID-19. General study findings and limits: Researchers found some responding clones in pre-infection memory, a sign that cross-reactive memory joined. Contracting clones, day 15 to 85, had balanced CD4/CD8, and later expanders favored CD4+.

A note on this clonotype: Its antigen is not known.

In TCRdb, the 5' RACE reads were re-called with MiXCR into one record per CDR3 protein. This sample carries hundreds of thousands of distinct CDR3 sequences, roughly 20% of them seen once, and the ten largest clones take approximately 13%. CDR1 SQVTM and CDR2 ANQGSEA come from the germline V gene. The CDR3 totals 12 residues. The germline V and J ends were trimmed by 7 bases and 6 bases, with 12 bases remaining between them. The sequence was collected from an adult woman who had mild COVID-19 (a few samples of this study predate the infection). Cell type and time point are not known. The source material was PBMCs or a T cell subset sorted from them (not recorded which). This rearrangement joins TRBV29-1 to TRBJ1-4; D ambiguous. CDR3 amino acids: CSGGVGHEKLFF. CDR3 coding DNA: TGCAGCGGGGGAGTAGGGCATGAAAAACTGTTTTTT.